This T cell receptor (beta chain) was recovered during a study of shared clonotypes between healthy human individuals. This clone came up a few times. This sample also contains other DNA sequences that code for the same CDR3. Germline V gene sequence: CDR1 MGHRA, CDR2 YSYEKL. CDR3 length equals 13 residues. Deletions cut 0 bases from V and 3 bases from J, with 5 bases between. Researchers ran the assay at a deep level. Only in-frame clones appear in the TCRdb table, and some are missing; sequencing was by immunoSEQ multiplex PCR. This sample carries over 2,000,000 clones, 93% of them seen once, and the ten largest clones take approximately 1.6%. CD8 cells classed as naive were CD45RO-negative and positively selected for CCR7, excluding terminally differentiated effector memory CD45RA+ cells.

The sequence came from a man aged 18 to 35 in good health. Some clones in this sample may be carry-over from other donors' samples. Source material: naive CD8+ T cells from PBMCs. The chain recombines TRBV4-1 with TRBJ2-5; D is perhaps TRBD1 (5 bases). The CDR3 DNA reads TGCGCCAGCAGCCAAGACAGGGAAGAGACCCAGTACTTC. The encoded protein is CASSQDREETQYF.